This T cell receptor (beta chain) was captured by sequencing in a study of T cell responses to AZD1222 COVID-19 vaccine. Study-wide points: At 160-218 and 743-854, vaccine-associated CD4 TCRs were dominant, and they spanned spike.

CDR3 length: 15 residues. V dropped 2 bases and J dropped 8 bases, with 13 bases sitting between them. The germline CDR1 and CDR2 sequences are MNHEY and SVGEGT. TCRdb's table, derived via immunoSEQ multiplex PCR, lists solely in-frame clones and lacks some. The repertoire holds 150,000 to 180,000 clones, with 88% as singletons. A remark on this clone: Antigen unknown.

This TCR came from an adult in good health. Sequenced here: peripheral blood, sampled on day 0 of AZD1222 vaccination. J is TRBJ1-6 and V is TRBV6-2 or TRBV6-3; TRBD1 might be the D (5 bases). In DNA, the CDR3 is TGTGCCAGCAGTTACGCCGTCAGGGTTGATTCACCCCTCCACTTT. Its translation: CASSYAVRVDSPLHF.